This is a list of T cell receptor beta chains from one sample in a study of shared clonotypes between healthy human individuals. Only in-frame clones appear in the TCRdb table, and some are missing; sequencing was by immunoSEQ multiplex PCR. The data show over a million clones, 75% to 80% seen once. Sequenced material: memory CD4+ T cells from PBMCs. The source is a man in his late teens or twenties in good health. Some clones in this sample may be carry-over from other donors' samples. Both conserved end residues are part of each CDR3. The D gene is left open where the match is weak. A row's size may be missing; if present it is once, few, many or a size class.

cdr3_nt: TGTGCCAGCAGCTTAGCAAACGGCTACACAGATACGCAGTATTTT
cdr3_aa: CASSLANGYTDTQYF
j_call: TRBJ2-3
v_call: TRBV7-9
d_call: -
clone_size: -

cdr3_nt: TGTGCCAGCAGCCCGAATAGGCCCTCCTACAATGAGCAGTTCTTC
cdr3_aa: CASSPNRPSYNEQFF
j_call: TRBJ2-1
v_call: TRBV7-8
d_call: -
clone_size: few

cdr3_nt: TGTGCCAGCAGGGCAGGGGGATGGGCCGGGGAGCTGTTTTTT
cdr3_aa: CASRAGGWAGELFF
j_call: TRBJ2-2
v_call: TRBV2
d_call: TRBD1
clone_size: -

cdr3_nt: TGTGCCATCAGTAGCGGGAGGGGGAATGAGCAGTTCTTC
cdr3_aa: CAISSGRGNEQFF
j_call: TRBJ2-1
v_call: TRBV10-3
d_call: TRBD2
clone_size: -

cdr3_nt: TGTGCCAGCAGCAACAAAGGCAGGGCTGGAAACACCATATATTTT
cdr3_aa: CASSNKGRAGNTIYF
j_call: TRBJ1-3
v_call: TRBV7-2
d_call: -
clone_size: -

cdr3_nt: TGTGCCAGCAGCTTCGAACAACTCAACACTGAAGCTTTCTTT
cdr3_aa: CASSFEQLNTEAFF
j_call: TRBJ1-1
v_call: TRBV4-2
d_call: -
clone_size: few

cdr3_nt: TGCGCCAGCAGCCTAGGGGGAGATGGAAACACCATATATTTT
cdr3_aa: CASSLGGDGNTIYF
j_call: TRBJ1-3
v_call: TRBV5-1
d_call: -
clone_size: -

cdr3_nt: TGCAGTGCTAGTTTATTAGCTGCGCAGTTCTTC
cdr3_aa: CSASLLAAQFF
j_call: TRBJ2-1
v_call: TRBV20-1
d_call: -
clone_size: -

cdr3_nt: TGTGCCAGCAGTATCAGTATGGGCACTGAAGCTTTCTTT
cdr3_aa: CASSISMGTEAFF
j_call: TRBJ1-1
v_call: TRBV6-6
d_call: -
clone_size: -

cdr3_nt: TGTGCCTGTACGGCCCGGGACAGAAGCTCTGGGGCCAACGTCCTGACTTTC
cdr3_aa: CACTARDRSSGANVLTF
j_call: TRBJ2-6
v_call: TRBV30
d_call: TRBD1
clone_size: many

cdr3_nt: TGTGCCAGCAGTTACCCCCCCAACGAGCAGTACTTC
cdr3_aa: CASSYPPNEQYF
j_call: TRBJ2-7
v_call: TRBV6-5
d_call: -
clone_size: few

cdr3_nt: TGTGCCAGCAGTTTAGACTACGAGCAGTACTTC
cdr3_aa: CASSLDYEQYF
j_call: TRBJ2-7
v_call: TRBV28
d_call: -
clone_size: -

cdr3_nt: TGTGCCAGCAGCCCGGGTCCGGGACAGGGGGCGCCGCAGTACTTC
cdr3_aa: CASSPGPGQGAPQYF
j_call: TRBJ2-7
v_call: TRBV7-3
d_call: TRBD1
clone_size: -

cdr3_nt: TGCGCCAGCAGCCAAGAGCAGCATTTTGGAAACACCATATATTTT
cdr3_aa: CASSQEQHFGNTIYF
j_call: TRBJ1-3
v_call: TRBV4-1
d_call: -
clone_size: once

cdr3_nt: TGTGCCAGCTCACTTATACAGGGACAGACCTACGAGCAGTACTTC
cdr3_aa: CASSLIQGQTYEQYF
j_call: TRBJ2-7
v_call: TRBV18
d_call: TRBD1
clone_size: -

cdr3_nt: TGTGCCAGCAGCCCAGACAGGGGAGGCATTCAGTACTTC
cdr3_aa: CASSPDRGGIQYF
j_call: TRBJ2-4
v_call: TRBV11-2
d_call: TRBD1
clone_size: -

cdr3_nt: TGTGCCAGCAGGGGGACAGGGCGAGAGACCCAGTACTTC
cdr3_aa: CASRGTGRETQYF
j_call: TRBJ2-5
v_call: TRBV6-5
d_call: TRBD1
clone_size: -

cdr3_nt: TGCAGCGTACAGGGGTTGGTCACAGATACGCAGTATTTT
cdr3_aa: CSVQGLVTDTQYF
j_call: TRBJ2-3
v_call: TRBV29-1
d_call: TRBD1
clone_size: -

cdr3_nt: TGTGCCAGAAGCTTAACCCGCGGGAGAACCTACGAGCAGTACTTC
cdr3_aa: CARSLTRGRTYEQYF
j_call: TRBJ2-7
v_call: TRBV7-5
d_call: -
clone_size: -

cdr3_nt: TGCGCCAGCAGCCCGGAGCTAGCGGGGGCCTACAATGAGCAGTTCTTC
cdr3_aa: CASSPELAGAYNEQFF
j_call: TRBJ2-1
v_call: TRBV5-1
d_call: TRBD2
clone_size: -

cdr3_nt: TGTGCCAGCAGCTTGGTACAGGGGGGTTCACCCCTCCACTTT
cdr3_aa: CASSLVQGGSPLHF
j_call: TRBJ1-6
v_call: TRBV5-6
d_call: TRBD1
clone_size: -

cdr3_nt: TGCGCCAGCAGCTTGGATGGGATGCGCGGCTACACCTTC
cdr3_aa: CASSLDGMRGYTF
j_call: TRBJ1-2
v_call: TRBV5-1
d_call: -
clone_size: -

cdr3_nt: TGTGCCAGCAGCGTGGGTCGGGCGGGAGTGGTAGAGACCCAGTACTTC
cdr3_aa: CASSVGRAGVVETQYF
j_call: TRBJ2-5
v_call: TRBV9
d_call: TRBD2
clone_size: -

cdr3_nt: TGTGCCAGCAGCGGCCCAAGGAGGTTTTCACCCCTCCACTTT
cdr3_aa: CASSGPRRFSPLHF
j_call: TRBJ1-6
v_call: TRBV25-1
d_call: -
clone_size: -

cdr3_nt: TGTGCCAGCAGCTTAGCGCGCCGACTTCAGACTTCATACAATGAGCAGTTCTTC
cdr3_aa: CASSLARRLQTSYNEQFF
j_call: TRBJ2-1
v_call: TRBV7-8
d_call: -
clone_size: -

cdr3_nt: TGTGCCAGCACCGACCAGAAAGCGGGAGTAAGCTACAATGAGCAGTTCTTC
cdr3_aa: CASTDQKAGVSYNEQFF
j_call: TRBJ2-1
v_call: TRBV19
d_call: TRBD2
clone_size: -

cdr3_nt: TGTGCCAGCAGGCCTAAGGGGCTTCTGATCTCCGAAGCTTTCTTT
cdr3_aa: CASRPKGLLISEAFF
j_call: TRBJ1-1
v_call: TRBV7-2
d_call: -
clone_size: -

cdr3_nt: TGTGCCAGCAGCTTAGAAGGGCTAAACACCGGGGAGCTGTTTTTT
cdr3_aa: CASSLEGLNTGELFF
j_call: TRBJ2-2
v_call: TRBV7-2
d_call: -
clone_size: -

cdr3_nt: TGTGCCAGCAGCTCTCCTAGCGGGAGTGCCTACGAGCAGTACTTC
cdr3_aa: CASSSPSGSAYEQYF
j_call: TRBJ2-7
v_call: TRBV11-2
d_call: TRBD2
clone_size: -

cdr3_nt: TGTGCCAGCCAGGACAGGGTCACAGATACGCAGTATTTT
cdr3_aa: CASQDRVTDTQYF
j_call: TRBJ2-3
v_call: TRBV28
d_call: TRBD1
clone_size: -

cdr3_nt: TGTGCCAGCAGCTCTCCGGACGAAAAACTGTTTTTT
cdr3_aa: CASSSPDEKLFF
j_call: TRBJ1-4
v_call: TRBV28
d_call: -
clone_size: -

cdr3_nt: TGCGCCAGCAGCTTGGCCCCAGGACGGTTCACAGATACGCAGTATTTT
cdr3_aa: CASSLAPGRFTDTQYF
j_call: TRBJ2-3
v_call: TRBV5-1
d_call: -
clone_size: -

cdr3_nt: TGTGCCAGCAGTGACCGAAGAGGTAGTGAGCAGTTCTTC
cdr3_aa: CASSDRRGSEQFF
j_call: TRBJ2-1
v_call: TRBV25-1
d_call: -
clone_size: once

cdr3_nt: TGTGCCAGCAGCGCCCCGGGACAGGAAAACACTGAAGCTTTCTTT
cdr3_aa: CASSAPGQENTEAFF
j_call: TRBJ1-1
v_call: TRBV7-2
d_call: TRBD1
clone_size: many

cdr3_nt: TGTGCCAGCAGAGCCCCCGGGACTAACTCTCTCGAGCAGTACTTC
cdr3_aa: CASRAPGTNSLEQYF
j_call: TRBJ2-7
v_call: TRBV6-5
d_call: TRBD2
clone_size: -

cdr3_nt: TGCGCCAGCAGCCAAGGGGGGACTAGCGGGAGGGCCCTGGAGACCCAGTACTTC
cdr3_aa: CASSQGGTSGRALETQYF
j_call: TRBJ2-5
v_call: TRBV4-3
d_call: TRBD2
clone_size: -

cdr3_nt: TGTGCCGGGGGTAGGGGGTCCTACAATGAGCAGTTCTTC
cdr3_aa: CAGGRGSYNEQFF
j_call: TRBJ2-1
v_call: TRBV28
d_call: -
clone_size: once

cdr3_nt: TGTGCCATCAGGACCGGGACAGGGGAGGACACTGAAGCTTTCTTT
cdr3_aa: CAIRTGTGEDTEAFF
j_call: TRBJ1-1
v_call: TRBV10-3
d_call: TRBD1
clone_size: -

cdr3_nt: TGTGCCAGCAGCTTGAGGCCCACGACAGGGAGAAAGGGGTACGAGCAGTACTTC
cdr3_aa: CASSLRPTTGRKGYEQYF
j_call: TRBJ2-7
v_call: TRBV5-8
d_call: TRBD1
clone_size: -

cdr3_nt: TGTGCCAGCAGTGTCGCCAGCGGATTTGAGACCCAGTACTTC
cdr3_aa: CASSVASGFETQYF
j_call: TRBJ2-5
v_call: TRBV2
d_call: -
clone_size: -

cdr3_nt: TGTGCCAGCAGAGTGGAGACCCAGTACTTC
cdr3_aa: CASRVETQYF
j_call: TRBJ2-5
v_call: TRBV7-6
d_call: -
clone_size: -

cdr3_nt: TGCGCCAGCAGCTCTGGGACAGGGCGGGTCGATGGCTACACCTTC
cdr3_aa: CASSSGTGRVDGYTF
j_call: TRBJ1-2
v_call: TRBV5-1
d_call: TRBD1
clone_size: -

cdr3_nt: TGTGCCAGCAGTGACCCCAGGGGGGCCCACAATCAGCCCCAGCATTTT
cdr3_aa: CASSDPRGAHNQPQHF
j_call: TRBJ1-5
v_call: TRBV6-1
d_call: TRBD1
clone_size: -

cdr3_nt: TGCGCCAGCAGCCTGGGACTAGGCAACACCGGGGAGCTGTTTTTT
cdr3_aa: CASSLGLGNTGELFF
j_call: TRBJ2-2
v_call: TRBV5-1
d_call: TRBD2
clone_size: once

cdr3_nt: TGTGCCAGCAGCTCCCTACAGGGGGCGGTGGAAAAACTGTTTTTT
cdr3_aa: CASSSLQGAVEKLFF
j_call: TRBJ1-4
v_call: TRBV5-6
d_call: TRBD1
clone_size: -

cdr3_nt: TGTGCCAGCAGTTTAGATAGCAATCAGCCCCAGCATTTT
cdr3_aa: CASSLDSNQPQHF
j_call: TRBJ1-5
v_call: TRBV28
d_call: -
clone_size: -

cdr3_nt: TGTGCCAGCTCACCACGAGGGTCGTCTAGCGGTTCCTACGAGCAGTACTTC
cdr3_aa: CASSPRGSSSGSYEQYF
j_call: TRBJ2-7
v_call: TRBV18
d_call: TRBD2
clone_size: -

cdr3_nt: TGTGCCAGCAGTTTTCAAAACACCTATGGCTACACCTTC
cdr3_aa: CASSFQNTYGYTF
j_call: TRBJ1-2
v_call: TRBV28
d_call: -
clone_size: -

cdr3_nt: TGTGCCAGCTCAGCGACTAGGACTAGCGGGAGAGGAAATTCAAAATCGCAGTACTTC
cdr3_aa: CASSATRTSGRGNSKSQYF
j_call: TRBJ2-7
v_call: TRBV18
d_call: TRBD2
clone_size: once

cdr3_nt: TGTGCCAGCAGCGGGGGCGGCAATCAGCCCCAGCATTTT
cdr3_aa: CASSGGGNQPQHF
j_call: TRBJ1-5
v_call: TRBV6-5
d_call: -
clone_size: -

cdr3_nt: TGTGCCAGCAGCCAAGGCGGGCTCCAGCATTTT
cdr3_aa: CASSQGGLQHF
j_call: TRBJ1-5
v_call: TRBV2
d_call: -
clone_size: few

cdr3_nt: TGTGCTAGTGGTTTGGTACGAGGGACAGCGCTTCCCTACGAGCAGTACTTC
cdr3_aa: CASGLVRGTALPYEQYF
j_call: TRBJ2-7
v_call: TRBV12-5
d_call: TRBD1
clone_size: -